Presented here are 25 T cell receptor beta chains from one specimen sequenced in a study of T-cell memory formation after mild COVID-19. MiXCR was run by TCRdb on the 5' RACE reads, yielding one entry per CDR3 protein. The sample lists about 390,000 distinct CDR3 sequences, more than 15% seen once, with 20% to 25% in the top ten. The sequenced sample consisted of PBMCs or a T cell subset sorted from them (not recorded which). These receptors originate from a man aged 18 to 35 who had mild COVID-19 (a few samples of this study predate the infection). Cell type and time point are not known.

The sample holds a few counts of this clonotype. V usage is TRBV7-2 and J usage is TRBJ2-1; perhaps TRBD2 as D (5 bases). V lost 2 bases to trimming and J lost 5 bases, with 13 bases between them. This CDR3 spans 15 amino acids. CDR1 is SGHTA, CDR2 FQGNSA, per germline. In nucleotides, the CDR3 is TGTGCCAGCAGCTTATGGTCGGGGAGAAACAATGAGCAGTTCTTC. Its translation is CASSLWSGRNNEQFF.

This chain uses TRBV7-2 with TRBJ2-3, with D perhaps matching TRBD1 or TRBD2 (5 bases each). Trimming took 9 bases from V and 3 from J, leaving 16 bases between them. Germline values: CDR1 SGHTA, CDR2 FQGNSA. This CDR3 has 14 amino acids. The CDR3 region has the DNA TGTGCCAGTACTAGGGGCGTGGATACAGATACGCAGTATTTT. This codes for CASTRGVDTDTQYF. The full variable domain, with the rest looked up from reference TRBV7-2 and TRBJ2-3, is GAGVSQSPSNKVTEKGKDVELRCDPISGHTALYWYRQSLGQGLEFLIYFQGNSAPDKSGLPSDRFSAERTGGSVSTLTIQRTQQEDSAVYLCASTRGVDTDTQYFGPGTRLTVL.

The table lists this clonotype with many counts. V usage is TRBV5-1 and J usage is TRBJ2-3; TRBD2 matches at 11 bases. CDR1 SGHRS and CDR2 YFSETQ come from the germline V gene. CDR3 size: 16 residues. The V and J ends lost 2 bases and 2 bases, in that order; junction bases with no gene match: 4. For the CDR3, the DNA is TGCGCCAGCAGCTTCGGGACTAGCGGATCCACAGATACGCAGTATTTT. Its translation: CASSFGTSGSTDTQYF.

The V gene is TRBV6-2 or TRBV6-3, the J gene TRBJ2-2; tentatively, D is TRBD1 or TRBD2 (5 bases each). Germline V gene sequence: CDR1 MNHEY, CDR2 SVGEGT. V lost 4 bases, J lost 5 bases, and 11 bases lay in between. The CDR3 has 14 amino acids. CDR3 sequence reads: CASSSFGGTGELFF. In nucleotides, the CDR3 is TGTGCCAGCAGTTCTTTTGGGGGTACCGGGGAGCTGTTTTTT.

Ten or more counts support this clonotype. This chain uses TRBV5-1 with TRBJ2-1; D gene ambiguous. Trimming removed 0 bases at V and 10 bases at J, with 5 bases between. Per the germline V gene, CDR1 is SGHRS and CDR2 is YFSETQ. The CDR3 spans 11 residues. CDR3 nucleotide sequence: TGCGCCAGCAGCTTGGAACAGGAGCAGTTCTTC. This translates into CASSLEQEQFF.

The genes are TRBV30 and TRBJ1-6, with D uncertain. Per germline, CDR1 GTSNPN and CDR2 SVGIG (reference sequence). Trimming cost V 2 bases and J 4 bases, with 9 bases left between them. This CDR3 region has 14 residues. The CDR3 spells CAWSPQSYNSPLHF. For the CDR3, the DNA is TGTGCCTGGAGTCCACAGAGTTATAATTCACCCCTCCACTTT.

This clonotype was seen repeatedly, ten times or more. The CDR3 is CASSRQGSGDTQYF. DNA for the CDR3: TGTGCCAGCAGTAGACAGGGGTCGGGAGATACGCAGTATTTT. The chain links TRBV2 to TRBJ2-3; 8 positions match TRBD1. V dropped 5 bases and J dropped 5; count of bases not matched to a gene: 6. Per germline, CDR1 SNHLY and CDR2 FYNNEI. CDR3 length: 14 residues.

Concerning this clonotype itself: Relative to the germline gene, one junction end is altered; a read error may explain this. The genes are TRBV2 and TRBJ1-2; possible D gene TRBD1, 6 bases. Germline CDR1 reads SNHLY; CDR2 reads FYNNEI. This CDR3 has 14 residues. CDR3 region: CASRVEQQGSGNTF. The CDR3 bases are TGTGCCAGCAGAGTTGAACAACAGGGAAGTGGCAACACCTTC. The full variable domain, rest sourced from reference TRBV2 and TRBJ1-2, is EPEVTQTPSHQVTQMGQEVILRCVPISNHLYFYWYRQILGQKVEFLVSFYNNEISEKSEIFDDQFSVERPDGSNFTLKIRSTKLEDSAMYFCASRVEQQGSGNTFGSGTRLTVV.

The chain joins TRBV7-9 to TRBJ2-6, with D unresolved. The V end lost 3 bases, the J end lost 1 base, and 13 bases lay between the germline ends. The V gene's germline CDR1 is SEHNR and CDR2 FQNEAQ (reference sequence). This CDR3 spans 17 amino acids. The CDR3 reads CASSFNPRGSGANVLTF. CDR3 in DNA: TGTGCCAGCAGCTTCAATCCAAGAGGATCTGGGGCCAACGTCCTGACTTTC.

The chain recombines TRBV10-3 with TRBJ2-1, with unresolved D. V gave up 4 bases and J gave up 6 bases, with 10 bases separating them. Germline CDR1 reads ENHRY; CDR2 reads SYGVKD. The CDR3 loop spans 13 amino acids. DNA of the CDR3: TGTGCCATCAGTGGGCCTTTATTCAATGAGCAGTTCTTC. Its translation is CAISGPLFNEQFF.

This chain connects TRBV20-1 to TRBJ1-2, with D unclear. Between the trimmed V and J ends, which lost 0 bases and 4 bases, there was a span of 12 bases. Germline CDR1 DFQATT, CDR2 SNEGSKA (reference sequence). The CDR3 totals 14 residues. This CDR3 reads CSAREGSGSYGYTF. CDR3 sequence (DNA): TGCAGTGCTAGAGAGGGCTCGGGGAGCTATGGCTACACCTTC.

This clonotype was counted many times. In DNA form, the CDR3 reads TGCAGTGCTAGAGATGTACTAGCGGGGATGTCCTACGAGCAGTACTTC. Protein: CSARDVLAGMSYEQYF. The chain carries TRBV20-1 and TRBJ2-7, with 10 bases fitting TRBD2. J was trimmed by 1 base and V by 0 bases; bases with no gene match: 6. Germline lookup yields CDR1 DFQATT and CDR2 SNEGSKA (reference sequence). The CDR3 is made up of 16 amino acids.

The rearrangement joins TRBV10-3 to TRBJ2-2; D is unclear. V dropped 0 bases and J dropped 5 bases, with 13 bases sitting between them. Germline V gene sequence: CDR1 ENHRY, CDR2 SYGVKD. This CDR3 is 16 amino acids long. CDR3 region: CAISESTFARTGELFF. CDR3 in DNA: TGTGCCATCAGTGAGTCGACCTTTGCTCGGACCGGGGAGCTGTTTTTT.

V and J are TRBV5-1 and TRBJ2-2; D might be TRBD1 (6 bases). The germline V gene has CDR1 SGHRS and CDR2 YFSETQ. Between the trimmed V and J ends, which lost 4 bases and 5 bases, there was a span of 15 bases. The CDR3 consists of 15 residues. Here the CDR3 DNA reads TGCGCCAGCAGCCAGACTAACAGGGAAACCGGGGAGCTGTTTTTT. It encodes CASSQTNRETGELFF.

This chain uses TRBV18 with TRBJ1-6; D is ambiguous. This CDR3 region has 15 residues. Trimming removed 3 bases from V and 7 bases from J, with 13 bases in between. CDR1 and CDR2 (germline): KGHSH, LQKENI. CDR3 coding DNA: TGTGCCAGCTCACCTCACCCGGCGGGCAATTCACCCCTCCACTTT. Protein: CASSPHPAGNSPLHF.

This clonotype was found a few times. The chain links TRBV2 to TRBJ2-1; the D gene could be TRBD1 or TRBD2 (6 bases each). The CDR3 runs to 13 residues. Trimming took off 7 bases at V and 2 bases at J, with 9 bases between the two ends. Germline assignment: CDR1 SNHLY and CDR2 FYNNEI. The CDR3 DNA reads as TGTGCCAGCAAAGGGGGGCCCTACAATGAGCAGTTCTTC. Translated, it gives CASKGGPYNEQFF.

This clonotype has only one observation. The chain carries TRBV2 and TRBJ2-5; 7 bases are shared with TRBD1. From germline, CDR1 is SNHLY and CDR2 FYNNEI. The junction had 9 bases not matched to a gene; V was cut back by 6 bases and J by 2 bases. The CDR3 covers 15 residues. The CDR3 region is CASRSEGARQETQYF. The CDR3 DNA follows: TGTGCCAGCAGATCCGAGGGGGCCAGACAAGAGACCCAGTACTTC.

This clonotype appeared a few times. The chain combines TRBV11-2 with TRBJ2-1; no firm D call. Germline lookup yields CDR1 SGHAT and CDR2 FQNNGV. The CDR3 loop spans 14 amino acids. Trimming took off 7 bases at V and 1 base at J, with 11 bases between the two ends. The CDR3 here is CASNSGESYNEQFF. The CDR3 region has the DNA TGTGCCAGCAACTCCGGAGAATCCTACAATGAGCAGTTCTTC.

The chain employs TRBV27 and TRBJ1-5; D unresolved. Trimming removed 0 bases from V and 1 base from J, with 7 bases in between. The CDR3 loop spans 15 amino acids. CDR1 is MNHEY, CDR2 SMNVEV, per germline (reference sequence). CDR3 in amino acids: CASSLSTQSNQPQHF. The CDR3 coding sequence is TGTGCCAGCAGTTTATCGACCCAGAGCAATCAGCCCCAGCATTTT.

This clonotype was counted between two and nine times. The V gene is TRBV28, the J gene TRBJ2-7; D gene uncertain. Trimming removed 4 bases from V and 0 bases from J, with 13 bases in between. CDR3 length: 15 residues. Germline CDR1 and CDR2: MDHEN and SYDVKM. The CDR3 loop reads CASSWGFPSSYEQYF. In DNA form, the CDR3 reads TGTGCCAGCAGTTGGGGTTTCCCGAGCTCCTACGAGCAGTACTTC. Based on the CDR3 plus reference TRBV28 and TRBJ2-7, the full variable domain is DVKVTQSSRYLVKRTGEKVFLECVQDMDHENMFWYRQDPGLGLRLIYFSYDVKMKEKGDIPEGYSVSREKKERFSLILESASTNQTSMYLCASSWGFPSSYEQYFGPGTRLTVT.

This clonotype was counted only a few times. The CDR3 region is CASSYPGSPTGELFF. The CDR3 DNA sequence: TGTGCCAGCAGTTACCCGGGATCTCCGACCGGGGAGCTGTTTTTT. This chain joins TRBV6-5 and TRBJ2-2, with a weak D call TRBD2 (5 bases). The CDR3 consists of 15 residues. CDR1 MNHEY and CDR2 SVGAGI come from the germline V gene. The V end lost 2 bases, the J end lost 5 bases, and 12 bases lay between the germline ends.

This clonotype was observed at least ten times. This chain's CDR3 is CASSPEGTDTQYF. The CDR3 DNA follows: TGTGCCAGCAGCCCGGAAGGCACAGATACGCAGTATTTT. The V call is TRBV7-9, the J call TRBJ2-3, with unresolved D. V lost 5 bases, J lost 1 base, and 7 bases lay in between. The germline V gene has CDR1 SEHNR and CDR2 FQNEAQ (reference sequence). The CDR3 has 13 residues.

This clonotype was detected a few times. The chain links TRBV5-1 to TRBJ2-3; D is perhaps TRBD1 (5 bases). This CDR3 is 16 amino acids long. Germline CDR1 and CDR2: SGHRS and YFSETQ. V was shortened by 3 bases and J by 0 bases, with 14 bases between the two germline ends. Written as DNA, the CDR3 is TGCGCCAGCAGCTCCCTCGTGGGGCAAAGCACAGATACGCAGTATTTT. It translates to CASSSLVGQSTDTQYF. Full variable domain (missing parts from reference TRBV5-1 and TRBJ2-3): KAGVTQTPRYLIKTRGQQVTLSCSPISGHRSVSWYQQTPGQGLQFLFEYFSETQRNKGNFPGRFSGRQFSNSRSEMNVSTLELGDSALYLCASSSLVGQSTDTQYFGPGTRLTVL.

V usage is TRBV20-1 and J usage is TRBJ2-7; D ambiguous. Trimming took 3 bases from V and 2 from J, leaving 8 bases between them. Germline CDR1 reads DFQATT; CDR2 reads SNEGSKA (reference sequence). This CDR3 comprises 12 residues. The CDR3 nucleotides read TGCAGTGCTAGGGCCGAGACCTACGAGCAGTACGTC. It encodes CSARAETYEQYV.

Comment on this clonotype: A much larger clone is a single base away; this may be a read error. This chain connects TRBV5-4 to TRBJ2-1; 7 nucleotides match TRBD2. Germline loops: CDR1 SGHNT, CDR2 YYREEE (reference sequence). The CDR3 loop spans 15 amino acids. CDR3 residues: CASSQTSSSYTEQFF. Here the CDR3 DNA reads TGTGCCAGCAGCCAGACTAGCAGCTCCTACACTGAGCAGTTCTTC. The whole variable domain, remainder taken from reference TRBV5-4 and TRBJ2-1, is ETGVTQSPTHLIKTRGQQVTLRCSSQSGHNTVSWYQQALGQGPQFIFQYYREEENGRGNFPPRFSGLQFPNYSSELNVNALELDDSALYLCASSQTSSSYTEQFFGPGTRLTVL.